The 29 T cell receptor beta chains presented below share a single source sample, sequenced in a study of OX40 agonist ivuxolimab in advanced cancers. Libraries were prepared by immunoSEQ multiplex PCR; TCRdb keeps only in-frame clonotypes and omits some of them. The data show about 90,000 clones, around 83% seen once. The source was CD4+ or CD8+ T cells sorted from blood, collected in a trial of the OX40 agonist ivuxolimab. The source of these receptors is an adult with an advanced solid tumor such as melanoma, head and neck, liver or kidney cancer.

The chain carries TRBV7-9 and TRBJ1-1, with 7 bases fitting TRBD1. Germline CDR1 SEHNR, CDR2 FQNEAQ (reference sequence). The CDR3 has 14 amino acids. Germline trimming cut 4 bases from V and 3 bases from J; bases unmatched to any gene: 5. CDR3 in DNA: TGTGCCAGCAGCTCAAAACAGGGGTACACTGAAGCTTTCTTT. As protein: CASSSKQGYTEAFF.

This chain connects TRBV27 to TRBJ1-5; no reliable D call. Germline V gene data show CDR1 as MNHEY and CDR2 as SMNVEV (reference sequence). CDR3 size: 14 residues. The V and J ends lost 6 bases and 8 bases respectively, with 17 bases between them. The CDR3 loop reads CASRPPFPAEPQHF. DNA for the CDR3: TGTGCCAGCAGACCACCCTTCCCTGCGGAGCCCCAGCATTTT.

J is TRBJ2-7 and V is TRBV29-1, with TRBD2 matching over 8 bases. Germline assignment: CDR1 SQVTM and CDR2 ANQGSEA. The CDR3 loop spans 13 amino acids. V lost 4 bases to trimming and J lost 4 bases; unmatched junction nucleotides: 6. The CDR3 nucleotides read TGCAGCGTTGGGATAGCGGGGCCTTACGAGCAGTACTTC. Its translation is CSVGIAGPYEQYF.

The CDR3 sequence: CASGPTPGDEQFF. Here the CDR3 DNA reads TGCGCCAGCGGACCCACTCCAGGGGACGAGCAGTTCTTC. The chain combines TRBV5-1 with TRBJ2-1; a possible D gene is TRBD1 (6 bases). The CDR3 consists of 13 residues. V was cut by 7 bases and J by 10 bases, with 18 bases left in between. In germline, CDR1 is SGHRS, CDR2 YFSETQ.

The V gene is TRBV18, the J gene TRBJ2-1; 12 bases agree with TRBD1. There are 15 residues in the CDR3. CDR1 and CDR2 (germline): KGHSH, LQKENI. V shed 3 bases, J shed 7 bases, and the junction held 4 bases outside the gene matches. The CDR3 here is CASSPGQGALNEQFF. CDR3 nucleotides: TGTGCCAGCTCACCGGGACAGGGGGCTCTAAATGAGCAGTTCTTC.

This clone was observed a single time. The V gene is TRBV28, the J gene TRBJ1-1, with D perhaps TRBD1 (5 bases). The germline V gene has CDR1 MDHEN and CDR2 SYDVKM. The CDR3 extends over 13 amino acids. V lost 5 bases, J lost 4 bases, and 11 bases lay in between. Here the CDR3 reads CASSGGGSTEAFF. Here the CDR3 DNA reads TGTGCCAGCAGTGGTGGGGGATCCACTGAAGCTTTCTTT.

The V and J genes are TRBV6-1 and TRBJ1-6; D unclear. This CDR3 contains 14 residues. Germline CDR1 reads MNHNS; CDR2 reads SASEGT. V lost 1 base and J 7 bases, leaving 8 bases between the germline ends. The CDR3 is CASSEVGLNSPLHF. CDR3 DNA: TGTGCCAGCAGTGAAGTGGGATTAAATTCACCCCTCCACTTT.

This CDR3 is CASSIDPGQGLNTEAFF. CDR3 sequence (DNA): TGTGCCAGTAGTATAGATCCGGGACAGGGGCTTAACACTGAAGCTTTCTTT. The chain employs TRBV19 and TRBJ1-1; 10 bases map to TRBD1. Looked up from germline, CDR1 is LNHDA and CDR2 is SQIVND (reference sequence). There are 17 residues in the CDR3. After removal of 0 bases from V and 2 bases from J, the junction contained 6 bases not matched to a gene.

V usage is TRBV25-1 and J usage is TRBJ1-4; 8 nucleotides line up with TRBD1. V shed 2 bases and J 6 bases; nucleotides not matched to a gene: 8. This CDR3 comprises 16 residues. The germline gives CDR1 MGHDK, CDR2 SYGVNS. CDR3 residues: CASSESRTGRDEKLFF. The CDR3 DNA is TGTGCCAGCAGTGAAAGTAGGACAGGGAGAGATGAAAAACTGTTTTTT. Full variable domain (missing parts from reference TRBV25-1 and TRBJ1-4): EADIYQTPRYLVIGTGKKITLECSQTMGHDKMYWYQQDPGMELHLIHYSYGVNSTEKGDLSSESTVSRIRTEHFPLTLESARPSHTSQYLCASSESRTGRDEKLFFGSGTQLSVL.

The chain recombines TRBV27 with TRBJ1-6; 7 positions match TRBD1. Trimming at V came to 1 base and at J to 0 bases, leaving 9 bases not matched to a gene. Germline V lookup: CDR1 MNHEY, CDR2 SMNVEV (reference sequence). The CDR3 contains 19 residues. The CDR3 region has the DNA TGTGCCAGCAGTTTATGGGTTCCGGGACAGAGCTCCTATAATTCACCCCTCCACTTT. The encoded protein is CASSLWVPGQSSYNSPLHF.

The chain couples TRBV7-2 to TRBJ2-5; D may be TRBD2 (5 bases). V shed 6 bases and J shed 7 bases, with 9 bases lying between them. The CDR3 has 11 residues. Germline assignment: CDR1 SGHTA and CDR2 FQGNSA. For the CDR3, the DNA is TGTGCCAGCAGATCAGAGGGGACCCAGTACTTC. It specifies CASRSEGTQYF.

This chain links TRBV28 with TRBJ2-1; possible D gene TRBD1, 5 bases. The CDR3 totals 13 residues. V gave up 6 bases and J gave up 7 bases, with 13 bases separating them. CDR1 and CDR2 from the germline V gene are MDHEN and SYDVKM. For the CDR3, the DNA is TGTGCCAGCAGGTCGGCAGGGAAGAATGAGCAGTTCTTC. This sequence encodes CASRSAGKNEQFF.

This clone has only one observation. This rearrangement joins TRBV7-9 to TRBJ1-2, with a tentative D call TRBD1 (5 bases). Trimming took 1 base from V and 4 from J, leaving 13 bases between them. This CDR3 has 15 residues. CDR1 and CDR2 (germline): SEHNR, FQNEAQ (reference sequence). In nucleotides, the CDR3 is TGTGCCAGCAGCTTAGGGGACCGAAGTGGCTATGGCTACACCTTC. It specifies CASSLGDRSGYGYTF.

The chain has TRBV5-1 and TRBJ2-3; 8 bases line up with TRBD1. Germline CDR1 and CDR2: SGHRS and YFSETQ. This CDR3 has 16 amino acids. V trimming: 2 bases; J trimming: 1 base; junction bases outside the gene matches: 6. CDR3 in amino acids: CASSFGQGPRTDTQYF. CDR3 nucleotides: TGCGCCAGCAGCTTTGGACAGGGCCCACGCACAGATACGCAGTATTTT.

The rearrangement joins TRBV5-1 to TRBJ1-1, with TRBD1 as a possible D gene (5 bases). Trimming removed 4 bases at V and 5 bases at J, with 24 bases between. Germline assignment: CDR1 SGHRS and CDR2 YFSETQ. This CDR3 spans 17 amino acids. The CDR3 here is CASSPRYSPGSGTEAFF. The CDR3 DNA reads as TGCGCCAGCAGCCCCCGTTATAGCCCAGGTTCAGGGACTGAAGCTTTCTTT.

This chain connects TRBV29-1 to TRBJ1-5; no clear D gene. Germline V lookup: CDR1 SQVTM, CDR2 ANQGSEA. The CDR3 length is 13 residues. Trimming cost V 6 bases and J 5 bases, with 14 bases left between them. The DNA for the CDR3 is TGCAGCGTCGCCCCTAACAGAGATCAGCCCCAGCATTTT. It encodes CSVAPNRDQPQHF.

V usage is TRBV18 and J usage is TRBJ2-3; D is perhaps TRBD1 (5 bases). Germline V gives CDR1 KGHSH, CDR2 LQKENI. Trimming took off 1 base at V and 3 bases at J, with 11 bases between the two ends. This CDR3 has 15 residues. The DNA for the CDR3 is TGTGCCAGCTCACCACGGGGCATGGATACAGATACGCAGTATTTT. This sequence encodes CASSPRGMDTDTQYF.

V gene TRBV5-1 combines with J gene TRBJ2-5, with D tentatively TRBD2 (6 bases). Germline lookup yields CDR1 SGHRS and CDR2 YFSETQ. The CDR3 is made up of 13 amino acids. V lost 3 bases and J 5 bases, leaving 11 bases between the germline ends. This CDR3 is CASSWRGLETQYF. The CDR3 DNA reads TGCGCCAGCAGCTGGCGGGGTTTGGAGACCCAGTACTTC.

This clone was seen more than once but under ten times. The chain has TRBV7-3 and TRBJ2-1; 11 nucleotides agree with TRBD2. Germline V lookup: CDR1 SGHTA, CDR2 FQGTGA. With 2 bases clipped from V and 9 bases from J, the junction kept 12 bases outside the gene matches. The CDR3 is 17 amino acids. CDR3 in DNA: TGTGCCAGCAGCTTATACGCTAGCGGGAGGTTAGGGGGTGAGCAGTTCTTC. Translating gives CASSLYASGRLGGEQFF.

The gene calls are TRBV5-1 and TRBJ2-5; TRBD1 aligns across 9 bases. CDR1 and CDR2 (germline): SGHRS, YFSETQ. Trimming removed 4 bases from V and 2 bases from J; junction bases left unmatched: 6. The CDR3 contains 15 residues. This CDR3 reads CASSPGTGRQETQYF. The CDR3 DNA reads TGCGCCAGCAGCCCCGGGACAGGGCGGCAAGAGACCCAGTACTTC.

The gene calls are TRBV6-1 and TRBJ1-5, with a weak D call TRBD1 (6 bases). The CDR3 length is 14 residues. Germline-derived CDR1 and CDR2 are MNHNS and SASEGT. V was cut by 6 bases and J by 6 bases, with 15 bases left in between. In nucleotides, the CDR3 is TGTGCCAGCAGCTCGAACGGGGGGCGTCAGCCCCAGCATTTT. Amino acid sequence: CASSSNGGRQPQHF.

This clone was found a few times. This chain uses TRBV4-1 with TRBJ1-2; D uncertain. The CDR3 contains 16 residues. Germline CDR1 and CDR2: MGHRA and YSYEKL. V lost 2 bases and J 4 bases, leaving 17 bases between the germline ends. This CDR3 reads CASSQLGRTKFYGYTF. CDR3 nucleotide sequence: TGCGCCAGCAGCCAATTGGGCAGAACTAAATTCTATGGCTACACCTTC.

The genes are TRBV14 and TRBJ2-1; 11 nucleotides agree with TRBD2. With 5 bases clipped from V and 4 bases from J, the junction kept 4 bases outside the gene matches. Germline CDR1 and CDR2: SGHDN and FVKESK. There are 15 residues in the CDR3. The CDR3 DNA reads TGTGCCAGCAGCACGGGACTAGCGGTATACAATGAGCAGTTCTTC. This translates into CASSTGLAVYNEQFF.

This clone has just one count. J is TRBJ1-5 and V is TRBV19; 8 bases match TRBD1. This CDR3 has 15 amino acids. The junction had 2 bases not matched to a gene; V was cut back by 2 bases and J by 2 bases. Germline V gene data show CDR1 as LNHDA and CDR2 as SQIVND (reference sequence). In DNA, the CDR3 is TGTGCCAGTAGTATACAGGGGGCAGGCAATCAGCCCCAGCATTTT. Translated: CASSIQGAGNQPQHF. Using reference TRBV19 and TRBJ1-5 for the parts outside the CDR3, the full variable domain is DGGITQSPKYLFRKEGQNVTLSCEQNLNHDAMYWYRQDPGQGLRLIYYSQIVNDFQKGDIAEGYSVSREKKESFPLTVTSAQKNPTAFYLCASSIQGAGNQPQHFGDGTRLSIL.

As DNA, the CDR3 is TGTGCCACCACATCGAGACTGCCCTCCTACAATGAGCAGTTCTTC. Amino acid sequence: CATTSRLPSYNEQFF. V and J are TRBV15 and TRBJ2-1; D gene unclear. Per germline, CDR1 LNHNV and CDR2 YYDKDF (reference sequence). The length of the CDR3 is 15 residues. With 7 bases removed from V and 0 bases from J, the gap between germline ends came to 13 bases.

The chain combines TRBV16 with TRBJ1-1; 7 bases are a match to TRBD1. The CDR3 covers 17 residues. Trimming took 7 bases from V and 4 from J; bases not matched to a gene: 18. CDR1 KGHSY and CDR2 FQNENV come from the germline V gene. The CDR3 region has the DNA TGTGCCAGCAAGAAATTCTTCACAGGGGTGGGGGGCACTGAAGCTTTCTTT. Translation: CASKKFFTGVGGTEAFF.

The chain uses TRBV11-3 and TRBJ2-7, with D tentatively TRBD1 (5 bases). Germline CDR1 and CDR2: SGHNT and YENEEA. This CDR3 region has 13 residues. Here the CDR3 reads CASSFGGGQGGCV. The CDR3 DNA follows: TGTGCCAGCAGCTTCGGCGGCGGCCAGGGTGGGTGCGTC.

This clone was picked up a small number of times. The CDR3 sequence: CAVGPGGFEAFF. Written as DNA, the CDR3 is TGTGCCGTTGGGCCCGGAGGGTTTGAAGCTTTCTTT. The V call is TRBV30, the J call TRBJ1-1; D gene ambiguous. CDR3 length equals 12 residues. The V end was cut by 8 bases, the J end by 7 bases, with 17 bases between. Germline CDR1 reads GTSNPN; CDR2 reads SVGIG (reference sequence).

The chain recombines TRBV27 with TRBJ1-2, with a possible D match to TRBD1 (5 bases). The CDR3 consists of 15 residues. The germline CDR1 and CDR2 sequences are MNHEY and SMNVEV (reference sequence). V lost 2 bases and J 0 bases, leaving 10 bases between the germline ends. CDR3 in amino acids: CASSLNRQTNYGYTF. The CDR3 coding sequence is TGTGCCAGCAGTTTAAACAGGCAAACTAACTATGGCTACACCTTC.